The 17 T cell receptor beta chains below were found in one sample sequenced in a study of T cell changes during pregnancy in multiple sclerosis. Profiling relied on immunoSEQ multiplex PCR, and the TCRdb table lists in-frame clones only, not all of them. The profile shows around 100,000 clones, 90% of them singletons. The sequencing here drew on peripheral blood, taken in the second trimester of pregnancy. The receptors derive from a female donor in good health, enrolled as a control in a pregnancy study.

The chain links TRBV5-1 to TRBJ1-1; 10 nucleotides agree with TRBD1. The CDR3 runs to 15 residues. Germline V gene data show CDR1 as SGHRS and CDR2 as YFSETQ. Trimming removed 4 bases from V and 5 bases from J; junction bases left unmatched: 8. CDR3 loop: CASSIRQGAGTEAFF. CDR3 DNA: TGCGCCAGCAGCATACGACAGGGGGCGGGGACTGAAGCTTTCTTT.

CDR3 sequence reads: CASSSTGSGAKNIQYF. As DNA, the CDR3 is TGTGCCAGTAGTTCGACAGGGAGTGGGGCCAAAAACATTCAGTACTTC. The chain uses TRBV19 and TRBJ2-4, with 7 positions matching TRBD1. The length of the CDR3 is 16 residues. The germline gives CDR1 LNHDA, CDR2 SQIVND (reference sequence). J was trimmed by 1 base and V by 5 bases; bases with no gene match: 8. Based on the CDR3 plus reference TRBV19 and TRBJ2-4, the full variable domain is DGGITQSPKYLFRKEGQNVTLSCEQNLNHDAMYWYRQDPGQGLRLIYYSQIVNDFQKGDIAEGYSVSREKKESFPLTVTSAQKNPTAFYLCASSSTGSGAKNIQYFGAGTRLSVL.

CDR3 in DNA: TGTGCCAGCAGCCTACACCTGACAGGGGCTGGAAACACCATATATTTT. Encoded protein: CASSLHLTGAGNTIYF. This chain connects TRBV14 to TRBJ1-3, with TRBD1 matching 8 bases. The CDR3 contains 16 residues. V trimming: 4 bases; J trimming: 2 bases; junction bases outside the gene matches: 7. Germline V gene sequence: CDR1 SGHDN, CDR2 FVKESK.

V usage is TRBV6-6 and J usage is TRBJ1-2; 10 positions agree with TRBD1. This CDR3 has 14 amino acids. CDR1 is MNHNY and CDR2 is SVGAGI in the germline V gene (reference sequence). The ends lost 8 bases at V and 4 bases at J; junction bases unmatched: 7. CDR3 in DNA: TGTGCCAGCCGCGGACAGGGGGTTGCCTATGGCTACACCTTC. It encodes CASRGQGVAYGYTF.

J is TRBJ1-1 and V is TRBV7-6, with TRBD1 as a possible D gene (6 bases). Germline V CDR1 and CDR2: SGHVS, FNYEAQ. CDR3 length: 14 amino acids. The ends were cut back, 5 bases at V and 3 bases at J, with 13 bases in the middle. CDR3 in DNA: TGTGCCAGCAGCAAACAGGGAGGGGACACTGAAGCTTTCTTT. It specifies CASSKQGGDTEAFF.

On this clone: At one end, the junction sequence differs from germline, possibly due to a read error. This rearrangement joins TRBV25-1 to TRBJ1-1; D perhaps matches TRBD1 (6 bases). In germline, CDR1 is MGHDK, CDR2 SYGVNS. The CDR3 consists of 13 residues. Written as DNA, the CDR3 is TGTGCCAGCAGTGAAATGGGACAAACAGCGTTCTCCTTC. As protein: CASSEMGQTAFSF.

The chain is built from TRBV30 and TRBJ2-7, with TRBD1 identical over 9 bases. V lost 2 bases to trimming and J lost 9 bases; unmatched junction nucleotides: 14. The CDR3 length is 15 residues. From germline, CDR1 is GTSNPN and CDR2 SVGIG (reference sequence). The CDR3 sequence is CAWSYDPGQGGGQYF. DNA for the CDR3: TGTGCCTGGAGTTATGATCCGGGACAGGGTGGGGGGCAGTACTTC.

The J gene is TRBJ1-4, the V gene TRBV19; 9 bases match TRBD1. Trimming at V came to 9 bases and at J to 3 bases, leaving 14 bases not matched to a gene. The CDR3 runs to 17 residues. Per the germline V gene, CDR1 is LNHDA and CDR2 is SQIVND (reference sequence). The CDR3: CASADRGIGVANEKLFF. DNA of the CDR3: TGTGCCAGCGCGGACAGGGGTATTGGGGTGGCTAATGAAAAACTGTTTTTT.

V usage is TRBV5-1 and J usage is TRBJ2-3, with D perhaps matching TRBD2 (7 bases). This CDR3 spans 14 amino acids. The germline V gene encodes CDR1 SGHRS and CDR2 YFSETQ. Trimming pared 5 bases from V and 6 bases from J, leaving 16 bases between. In nucleotides, the CDR3 is TGCGCCAGCAGGGGGGGGCAGGGAGAGGATACGCAGTATTTT. Amino acids: CASRGGQGEDTQYF. The entire variable domain, with the rest obtained from reference TRBV5-1 and TRBJ2-3, is as follows: KAGVTQTPRYLIKTRGQQVTLSCSPISGHRSVSWYQQTPGQGLQFLFEYFSETQRNKGNFPGRFSGRQFSNSRSEMNVSTLELGDSALYLCASRGGQGEDTQYFGPGTRLTVL.

The rearrangement uses TRBV19 and TRBJ1-2; possibly TRBD1 for D (5 bases). The CDR3 consists of 15 residues. Trimming removed 6 bases from V and 12 bases from J, with 26 bases in between. From germline, CDR1 is LNHDA and CDR2 SQIVND (reference sequence). The CDR3 sequence is CASRPTDESWFEDTF. CDR3 nucleotides: TGTGCCAGTAGGCCGACAGACGAATCATGGTTTGAGGACACCTTC.

V gene TRBV6-5 combines with J gene TRBJ2-5; weak D call: TRBD2 (6 bases). CDR1 and CDR2 (germline): MNHEY, SVGAGI. V was pared by 6 bases and J by 7 bases, with 18 bases between. This CDR3 has 14 amino acids. The CDR3 spells CASRNLATGGTQYF. CDR3 sequence (DNA): TGTGCCAGCAGAAACCTAGCGACGGGCGGGACCCAGTACTTC.

The gene calls are TRBV18 and TRBJ2-1, with 15 bases matching TRBD2. Unmatched junction bases numbered 9, after V lost 5 bases and J lost 7 bases. Germline CDR1 reads KGHSH; CDR2 reads LQKENI. The CDR3 runs 17 residues. CDR3 sequence: CASSSPGLAGGGNEQFF. The CDR3 coding sequence is TGTGCCAGCTCATCTCCTGGACTAGCGGGGGGGGGAAATGAGCAGTTCTTC.

V gene TRBV7-2 combines with J gene TRBJ2-3, with unresolved D. The length of the CDR3 is 13 residues. Germline values: CDR1 SGHTA, CDR2 FQGNSA. Trimming shortened V by 1 base and J by 2 bases, and 4 bases separated the two germline ends. The CDR3 loop reads CASSLVHTDTQYF. The DNA of the CDR3 is TGTGCCAGCAGCTTAGTTCACACAGATACGCAGTATTTT.

The V gene is TRBV7-2, the J gene TRBJ2-5; 11 bases map to TRBD2. This CDR3 contains 15 residues. Germline loops: CDR1 SGHTA, CDR2 FQGNSA. J lost 1 base, V lost 5 bases, and 3 bases had no gene match. CDR3 sequence (DNA): TGTGCCAGCAGCCGACTAGCGGGGAGCCAAGAGACCCAGTACTTC. Translation: CASSRLAGSQETQYF.

This chain connects TRBV9 to TRBJ1-2; no definite D call. V was cut by 3 bases and J by 11 bases, with 20 bases left in between. Germline-derived CDR1 and CDR2 are SGDLS and YYNGEE. This CDR3 region has 14 residues. CDR3 DNA sequence: TGTGCCAGCAGCGGAGCCCGGGAGGGTTTGGGATACACCTTC. Amino acids: CASSGAREGLGYTF.

The V gene is TRBV5-5, the J gene TRBJ1-6, with D maybe TRBD1 (5 bases). CDR1 is SGHKS, CDR2 YYEKEE, per germline (reference sequence). Trimming removed 0 bases from V and 8 bases from J, with 15 bases in between. The CDR3 has 16 amino acids. The CDR3 nucleotides read TGTGCCAGCAGCTTGGATCTGGGCAGGGAGGATTCACCCCTCCACTTT. Residues: CASSLDLGREDSPLHF. Complete variable domain (other parts from reference TRBV5-5 and TRBJ1-6): DAGVTQSPTHLIKTRGQQVTLRCSPISGHKSVSWYQQVLGQGPQFIFQYYEKEERGRGNFPDRFSARQFPNYSSELNVNALLLGDSALYLCASSLDLGREDSPLHFGNGTRLTVT.

This clone has only one observation. The genes are TRBV2 and TRBJ2-7; 7 bases match TRBD1. V trimming: 1 base; J trimming: 0 bases; junction bases outside the gene matches: 15. This CDR3 region has 19 residues. The germline gives CDR1 SNHLY, CDR2 FYNNEI. This CDR3 is CASSEVSGQPRRSSYEQYF. The CDR3, as DNA: TGTGCCAGCAGTGAAGTCTCGGGACAGCCCCGTCGAAGCTCCTACGAGCAGTACTTC.